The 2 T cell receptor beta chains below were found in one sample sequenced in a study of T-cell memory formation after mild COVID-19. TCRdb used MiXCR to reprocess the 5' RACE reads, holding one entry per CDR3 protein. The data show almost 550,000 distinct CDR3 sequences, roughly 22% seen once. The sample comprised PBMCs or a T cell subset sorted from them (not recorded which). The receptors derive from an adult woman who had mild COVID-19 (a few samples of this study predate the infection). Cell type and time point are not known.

CDR3 sequence: CASCRNEQYF. CDR3 coding DNA: TGTGCCAGCTGTCGTAACGAGCAGTACTTC. The V gene is TRBV6-5, the J gene TRBJ2-7; D call uncertain. Deletions cut 8 bases from V and 5 bases from J, with 7 bases between. Looked up from germline, CDR1 is MNHEY and CDR2 is SVGAGI. CDR3 length: 10 residues.

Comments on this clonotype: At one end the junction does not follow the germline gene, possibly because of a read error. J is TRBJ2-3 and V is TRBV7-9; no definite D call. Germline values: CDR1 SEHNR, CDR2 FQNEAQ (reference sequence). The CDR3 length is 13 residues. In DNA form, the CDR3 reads TGTGCCAGCAGCTACCCCTGGGAAGATATGCAGTATTTT. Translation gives CASSYPWEDMQYF.